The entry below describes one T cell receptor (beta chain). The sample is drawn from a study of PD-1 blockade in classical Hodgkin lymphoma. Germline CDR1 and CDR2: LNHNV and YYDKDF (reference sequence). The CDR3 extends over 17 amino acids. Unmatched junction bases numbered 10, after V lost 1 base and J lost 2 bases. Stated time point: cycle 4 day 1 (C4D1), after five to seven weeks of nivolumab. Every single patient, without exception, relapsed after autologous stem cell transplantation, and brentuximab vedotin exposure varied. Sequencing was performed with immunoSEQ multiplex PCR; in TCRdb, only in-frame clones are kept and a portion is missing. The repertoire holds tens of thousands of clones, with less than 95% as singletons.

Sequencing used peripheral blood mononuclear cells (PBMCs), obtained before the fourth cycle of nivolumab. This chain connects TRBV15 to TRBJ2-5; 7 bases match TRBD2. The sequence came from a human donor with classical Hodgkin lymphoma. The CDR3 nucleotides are TGTGCCACCAGCAGAGGTCCGGAGCGGGACGGGCAAGAGACCCAGTACTTC. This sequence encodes CATSRGPERDGQETQYF.